The rows below give T cell receptor beta chains drawn from one sample of a study of blood T cell repertoires in COVID-19. Assay used: immunoSEQ multiplex PCR; TCRdb lists only in-frame clones, some missing. The sample carries about 310,000 clones, 90% recorded once. Sequences were obtained from PBMCs or T cells enriched from blood (not recorded which). These receptor sequences come from a young woman with acute COVID-19. Both conserved end residues are part of each CDR3. D genes are given only for firm matches. Rows give clone size only sometimes, using once, few, many, or a class for an expanded clone.

j_gene | d_gene | abundance | v_gene | CDR3aa | CDR3nt
TRBJ1-2 | . | . | TRBV19 | CASTPGSWPSYGYTF | TGTGCCAGTACGCCAGGTAGTTGGCCCTCCTATGGCTACACCTTC
TRBJ2-1 | TRBD2 | once | TRBV7-3 | CASALASGIYNEQFF | TGTGCCAGCGCACTGGCTAGCGGGATCTACAATGAGCAGTTCTTC
TRBJ2-6 | TRBD1 | . | TRBV15 | CATARDRVPSGANVLTF | TGTGCCACCGCCCGGGACAGGGTACCCTCTGGGGCCAACGTCCTGACTTTC
TRBJ1-5 | . | . | TRBV29-1 | CSVGQGDQPQHF | TGCAGCGTTGGCCAGGGTGATCAGCCCCAGCATTTT
TRBJ1-3 | TRBD1 | . | TRBV7-9 | CASSPTGGQGHTIYF | TGTGCCAGCAGCCCCACGGGAGGACAGGGGCACACCATATATTTT
TRBJ2-1 | TRBD2 | . | TRBV7-3 | CASSLAAGLGVDNEQFF | TGTGCCAGCAGCTTAGCCGCGGGACTAGGAGTCGATAATGAGCAGTTCTTC
TRBJ2-5 | TRBD2 | . | TRBV15 | CATSLALAGGGETQYF | TGTGCCACCAGCTTGGCACTAGCGGGAGGGGGGGAGACCCAGTACTTC
TRBJ2-1 | TRBD1 | . | TRBV24-1 | CATSDGGTGASSYNEQFF | TGTGCCACCAGTGATGGAGGGACAGGCGCCTCCTCCTACAATGAGCAGTTCTTC
TRBJ2-7 | . | . | TRBV27 | CASQGYPYEQYF | TGTGCCAGCCAGGGATATCCCTACGAGCAGTACTTC
TRBJ2-3 | . | . | TRBV6-2/TRBV6-3 | CASSYLLQTGPTADTQYF | TGTGCCAGCAGTTACCTACTTCAGACAGGACCAACAGCAGATACGCAGTATTTT
TRBJ1-1 | . | . | TRBV7-8 | CASSFSGGGLNTEAFF | TGTGCCAGCAGCTTTTCGGGGGGTGGGTTGAACACTGAAGCTTTCTTT
TRBJ2-7 | . | . | TRBV3-1/TRBV3-2 | CASSQGRVRPRTYEQYF | TGTGCCAGCAGCCAAGGGAGGGTAAGGCCCCGCACCTACGAGCAGTACTTC
TRBJ1-2 | TRBD1 | once | TRBV5-1 | CASSYGRQGGGYTF | TGCGCCAGCAGCTATGGCCGACAGGGGGGTGGCTACACCTTC
TRBJ1-4 | TRBD1 | . | TRBV30 | CAWSPLDRGRLFF | TGTGCCTGGAGTCCCCTGGACAGGGGGCGGCTGTTTTTT
TRBJ2-2 | . | . | TRBV2 | CASSEAVQENTGELFF | TGTGCCAGCAGTGAAGCGGTACAGGAAAACACCGGGGAGCTGTTTTTT
TRBJ1-2 | . | . | TRBV18 | CASSPDGGTDYGYTF | TGTGCCAGCTCACCAGACGGAGGTACGGACTATGGCTACACCTTC
TRBJ1-5 | TRBD1 | . | TRBV23-1 | CASSQWDRGRKNQPQHF | TGCGCCAGCAGTCAATGGGACAGGGGGCGGAAGAATCAGCCCCAGCATTTT
TRBJ1-3 | . | . | TRBV6-6 | CASSFDSDSGNTIYF | TGTGCCAGCAGTTTCGACTCCGACTCTGGAAACACCATATATTTT
TRBJ1-1 | . | . | TRBV28 | CASRGGNTEAFF | TGTGCCAGCAGAGGGGGGAACACTGAAGCTTTCTTT
TRBJ2-1 | . | few | TRBV15 | CATSRDLGGGREQFF | TGTGCCACCAGCAGAGATCTTGGGGGCGGCAGGGAGCAGTTCTTC
TRBJ1-6 | TRBD1 | . | TRBV9 | CASSVGRDSYNSPLHF | TGTGCCAGCAGCGTAGGCCGGGACAGCTATAATTCACCCCTCCACTTT
TRBJ1-6 | . | . | TRBV2 | CASSEQALYNSPLHF | TGTGCCAGCAGCGAACAGGCGCTCTATAATTCACCCCTCCACTTT
TRBJ2-7 | TRBD1 | . | TRBV2 | CASSAADRGGKQYF | TGTGCCAGCAGCGCTGCCGACAGGGGGGGAAAGCAGTACTTC
TRBJ2-1 | TRBD1 | . | TRBV4-2 | CASSPNEGTGPSGRFF | TGTGCCAGCAGCCCGAATGAAGGGACAGGGCCTTCGGGGCGGTTCTTC
TRBJ1-4 | . | . | TRBV5-1 | CASSLALPSNEKLFF | TGCGCCAGCAGCTTGGCTCTGCCTAGTAATGAAAAACTGTTTTTT
TRBJ2-1 | TRBD2 | once | TRBV19 | CASSPTSGKYNEQFF | TGTGCCAGTAGTCCGACTAGCGGGAAATACAATGAGCAGTTCTTC
TRBJ1-2 | . | . | TRBV20-1 | CSALDSYGYTF | TGCAGTGCACTGGACAGCTATGGCTACACCTTC
TRBJ2-3 | TRBD2 | . | TRBV5-1 | CASRSGASGRVDTQYF | TGCGCCAGCAGGTCAGGGGCCAGCGGGAGGGTAGATACGCAGTATTTT
TRBJ2-1 | TRBD2 | . | TRBV4-1 | CASSQEGLAGTSPSYNEQFF | TGCGCCAGCAGCCAAGAGGGACTAGCGGGAACTAGCCCCTCCTACAATGAGCAGTTCTTC
TRBJ1-5 | . | . | TRBV19 | CASSIRPSEGPQHF | TGTGCCAGTAGTATAAGGCCCTCCGAGGGGCCCCAGCATTTT
TRBJ1-3 | TRBD1 | . | TRBV5-6 | CASRATGAGNTIYF | TGTGCCAGCAGAGCGACAGGGGCGGGAAACACCATATATTTT
TRBJ2-5 | TRBD2 | once | TRBV5-1 | CASSLLREEMGPQYF | TGCGCCAGCAGCTTGTTGCGGGAGGAAATGGGCCCCCAGTACTTC
TRBJ2-1 | . | . | TRBV6-5 | CASSYNLYNEQFF | TGTGCCAGCAGTTACAACCTATACAATGAGCAGTTCTTC
TRBJ1-1 | . | . | TRBV27 | CASITRSGLEAFF | TGTGCCAGCATCACCCGGTCGGGACTTGAAGCTTTCTTT
TRBJ2-1 | TRBD2 | . | TRBV29-1 | CSVDPGTSRVEEQFF | TGCAGCGTTGATCCCGGGACTAGTCGGGTAGAGGAGCAGTTCTTC
TRBJ1-3 | . | . | TRBV19 | CASSVDISGNTIYF | TGTGCCAGTAGCGTAGACATCTCTGGAAACACCATATATTTT
TRBJ1-6 | TRBD1 | . | TRBV30 | CASARDSNNSPLHF | TGTGCCTCCGCAAGGGACAGCAATAATTCACCCCTCCACTTT
TRBJ1-2 | TRBD1 | once | TRBV15 | CATSRVRTGNLYGYTF | TGTGCCACCAGCAGAGTTAGGACAGGGAACCTCTATGGCTACACCTTC
TRBJ1-2 | TRBD1 | . | TRBV3-1/TRBV3-2 | CASSQERGRGQAGYTF | TGTGCCAGCAGCCAAGAAAGGGGCAGGGGGCAAGCTGGCTACACCTTC
TRBJ1-5 | . | . | TRBV6-5 | CASSLGHDDQPQHF | TGTGCCAGCAGTCTGGGACACGACGATCAGCCCCAGCATTTT
TRBJ1-3 | . | . | TRBV7-2 | CASSSTGSGNTIYF | TGTGCCAGCAGCTCAACAGGGTCTGGAAACACCATATATTTT
TRBJ2-4 | TRBD2 | . | TRBV19 | CASSILHRGWGLAGGDIQYF | TGTGCCAGTAGTATATTGCATCGGGGCTGGGGACTAGCGGGAGGAGACATTCAGTACTTC
TRBJ2-1 | . | many | TRBV15 | CATSSANQEQFF | TGTGCCACCAGCAGTGCCAATCAGGAGCAGTTCTTC
TRBJ1-5 | . | . | TRBV9 | CASSVDGVWDQPQHF | TGTGCCAGCAGCGTAGACGGGGTGTGGGATCAGCCCCAGCATTTT
TRBJ1-2 | . | . | TRBV19 | CASSPMDFLTPNYGYTF | TGTGCCAGTAGTCCAATGGACTTCCTTACTCCTAACTATGGCTACACCTTC
TRBJ2-1 | TRBD2 | . | TRBV7-2 | CASSSMGLAGHNEQFF | TGTGCCAGCAGCTCCATGGGACTAGCGGGGCACAATGAGCAGTTCTTC
TRBJ2-7 | TRBD2 | . | TRBV9 | CASSLGTSGVYEQYF | TGTGCCAGCAGCCTCGGGACTAGCGGGGTATACGAGCAGTACTTC
TRBJ2-7 | . | . | TRBV14 | CASAKGLSYEQYF | TGTGCCAGCGCGAAGGGGCTCTCCTACGAGCAGTACTTC
TRBJ1-5 | . | . | TRBV28 | CASSLAGGGNQPQHF | TGTGCCAGCAGCCTCGCGGGGGGGGGCAATCAGCCCCAGCATTTT
TRBJ2-5 | TRBD1 | few | TRBV15 | CATSRGQETRQETQYF | TGTGCCACCAGCAGGGGACAGGAGACTAGGCAAGAGACCCAGTACTTC
TRBJ1-1 | . | . | TRBV11-2 | CASRHAGARGTEAFF | TGTGCCAGCAGACATGCGGGGGCTAGGGGCACTGAAGCTTTCTTT
TRBJ2-7 | TRBD1 | . | TRBV25-1 | CASSGDRGQAYEQYF | TGTGCCAGCAGTGGAGACAGGGGGCAGGCCTACGAGCAGTACTTC
TRBJ2-1 | TRBD1 | . | TRBV14 | CASSQRDRGNEQFF | TGTGCCAGCAGCCAACGAGACAGGGGCAATGAGCAGTTCTTC
TRBJ1-1 | . | . | TRBV28 | CASSRLGTEAFF | TGTGCCAGCAGCCGTCTCGGCACTGAAGCTTTCTTT
TRBJ2-7 | TRBD2 | . | TRBV3-1/TRBV3-2 | CASSQRPGGRAREQYF | TGTGCCAGCAGCCAGCGGCCGGGCGGGAGGGCGCGGGAGCAGTACTTC
TRBJ2-7 | TRBD1 | . | TRBV24-1 | CATSDSQGASYEQYF | TGTGCCACCAGTGATTCACAGGGGGCAAGCTACGAGCAGTACTTC